The 20 T cell receptor beta chains in this list originate from one sample, sequenced in a study of blood T cell repertoires in COVID-19. TCRdb keeps only in-frame clones here, not all; method: immunoSEQ multiplex PCR. Among 80,000 to 130,000 clones listed, around 86% were seen once. Specimen: PBMCs or T cells enriched from blood (not recorded which). The receptors originated from a woman aged 50 to 60 who had recovered from COVID-19.

V usage is TRBV28 and J usage is TRBJ1-4, with a tentative D call TRBD1 (5 bases). Trimming removed 4 bases at V and 8 bases at J, with 14 bases between. The CDR3 runs to 14 residues. Germline V gene sequence: CDR1 MDHEN, CDR2 SYDVKM. Written as DNA, the CDR3 is TGTGCCAGCAGTTCTCCAGGGTTCGAGGAAAAACTGTTTTTT. This codes for CASSSPGFEEKLFF.

This chain joins TRBV10-1 and TRBJ2-3, with TRBD2 as a possible D gene (6 bases). Germline assignment: CDR1 WNHNN and CDR2 SYGVQD (reference sequence). V lost 6 bases and J lost 9, with 19 bases in between. The CDR3 length is 14 residues. The chain's CDR3 is CASSPGLTYGTQYF. The CDR3 DNA reads TGCGCCAGCAGCCCGGGACTCACCTACGGCACGCAGTATTTT.

In this sample, this clone turned up many times. The chain uses TRBV10-3 and TRBJ1-2, with 9 bases lining up with TRBD1. CDR3 size: 13 residues. Germline CDR1 and CDR2: ENHRY and SYGVKD. Trimming at V came to 2 bases and at J to 6 bases, leaving 1 base not matched to a gene. CDR3 bases: TGTGCCATCAGTGAGGGGACAGGGAATGGCTACACCTTC. Protein sequence: CAISEGTGNGYTF.

CDR3 sequence (DNA): TGTGCCAGCAGCTTGGCGGCTAGCGGGAGTAGCTCCTACGAGCAGTACTTC. Translation: CASSLAASGSSSYEQYF. V gene TRBV5-4 combines with J gene TRBJ2-7, with TRBD2 identical over 10 bases. V shed 0 bases, J shed 0 bases, and the junction held 6 bases outside the gene matches. The V gene's germline CDR1 is SGHNT and CDR2 YYREEE (reference sequence). The CDR3 consists of 17 residues.

The chain employs TRBV5-1 and TRBJ2-5, with 7 bases fitting TRBD2. Germline loops: CDR1 SGHRS, CDR2 YFSETQ. The CDR3 has 15 residues. J gave up 3 bases and V 4 bases, and 9 bases lay outside the gene matches. The CDR3 DNA sequence: TGCGCCAGCAGCCCCGGGGGGAGGGGTAAAGAGACCCAGTACTTC. Protein product: CASSPGGRGKETQYF.

V is TRBV2 and J is TRBJ1-2; 7 nucleotides line up with TRBD1. The CDR3 runs 14 residues. Germline values: CDR1 SNHLY, CDR2 FYNNEI. The V segment lost 8 bases and the J segment 6 bases; nucleotides outside the gene matches: 12. CDR3 bases: TGTGCCAGCGGGGAGGACAGGACCGGGCATGGCTACACCTTC. It codes for CASGEDRTGHGYTF.

This rearrangement joins TRBV19 to TRBJ2-2; tentative D call: TRBD1 (5 bases). This CDR3 is 15 amino acids long. The V gene's germline CDR1 is LNHDA and CDR2 SQIVND (reference sequence). With 3 bases removed from V and 1 base from J, the gap between germline ends came to 9 bases. The CDR3 reads CASSMRQGNTGELFF. The CDR3 coding sequence is TGTGCCAGTAGTATGCGGCAGGGGAACACCGGGGAGCTGTTTTTT.

The chain joins TRBV12-3 or TRBV12-4 to TRBJ1-2, with TRBD1 matching 7 bases. This CDR3 has 11 amino acids. The trim removed 7 bases at V and 4 bases at J, leaving 0 bases unmatched. The CDR3 region is CASNRGYGYTF. The CDR3 region has the DNA TGTGCCAGCAACAGGGGCTATGGCTACACCTTC.

The DNA for the CDR3 is TGTGCCTGGAGTATCGCGCGGGGCACTGAAGCTTTCTTT. Its protein product is CAWSIARGTEAFF. The rearrangement uses TRBV30 and TRBJ1-1; D gene uncertain. The CDR3 runs 13 residues. V gave up 2 bases and J gave up 4 bases, with 11 bases separating them. Germline V gene sequence: CDR1 GTSNPN, CDR2 SVGIG (reference sequence).

The chain recombines TRBV4-1 with TRBJ1-2; D is ambiguous. Trimming took 0 bases from V and 4 from J, leaving 12 bases between them. CDR1 MGHRA and CDR2 YSYEKL come from the germline V gene. The CDR3 spans 15 residues. CDR3 residues: CASSQESGEGYGYTF. The CDR3, as DNA: TGCGCCAGCAGCCAAGAGTCCGGGGAAGGCTATGGCTACACCTTC.

V gene TRBV28 combines with J gene TRBJ2-7; 8 bases line up with TRBD1. V was pared by 8 bases and J by 6 bases, with 12 bases of the junction left unmatched. Germline CDR1 MDHEN, CDR2 SYDVKM. This CDR3 is built from 14 residues. The CDR3 loop is CASFWTGRLGEQYF. CDR3 DNA sequence: TGTGCCAGCTTCTGGACAGGGCGTCTTGGCGAGCAGTACTTC.

V is TRBV28 and J is TRBJ1-2; possibly TRBD1 for D (5 bases). The V end was cut by 6 bases, the J end by 2 bases, with 16 bases between. CDR3 length equals 15 residues. From germline, CDR1 is MDHEN and CDR2 SYDVKM. CDR3 coding DNA: TGTGCCAGCAGGGACCGGACGGGGGAGAACTATGGCTACACCTTC. It codes for CASRDRTGENYGYTF.

This chain connects TRBV2 to TRBJ2-2, with a possible D match to TRBD2 (5 bases). In germline, CDR1 is SNHLY, CDR2 FYNNEI. Deletions cut 6 bases from V and 5 bases from J, with 7 bases between. The CDR3 sequence is 12 residues long. For the CDR3, the DNA is TGTGCCAGCAGGGGGAGTACCGGGGAGCTGTTTTTT. The encoded protein is CASRGSTGELFF.

Only one count was recorded for this clone. V gene TRBV3-1 (or the pseudogene TRBV3-2) combines with J gene TRBJ1-2, with no clear D. Trimming took 0 bases from V and 4 from J, leaving 15 bases between them. This CDR3 comprises 16 residues. Germline lookup yields CDR1 LGHDT and CDR2 YNNKEL (reference sequence). CDR3 DNA: TGTGCCAGCAGCCAAGAATCCCGGCGGAGTATCTATGGCTACACCTTC. Protein product: CASSQESRRSIYGYTF.

The chain uses TRBV5-1 and TRBJ2-7, with a weak D call TRBD1 (5 bases). The CDR3 spans 14 residues. V lost 4 bases and J 2 bases, leaving 13 bases between the germline ends. In germline, CDR1 is SGHRS, CDR2 YFSETQ. CDR3 nucleotides: TGCGCCAGCAGCGCCGACAGTACTCCCTACGAGCAGTACTTC. It codes for CASSADSTPYEQYF.

The chain is built from TRBV19 and TRBJ1-4; D might be TRBD1 (5 bases). The CDR3 has 16 residues. Trimming left V 3 bases short and J 0 bases short, with 11 bases between. Looked up from germline, CDR1 is LNHDA and CDR2 is SQIVND (reference sequence). The CDR3 coding sequence is TGTGCCAGTAGTATTTCCGGACAAGCAACTAATGAAAAACTGTTTTTT. Translating gives CASSISGQATNEKLFF.

The chain combines TRBV12-5 with TRBJ2-1; D unresolved. CDR1 and CDR2 (germline): LGHNT, FRNRAP. The CDR3 has 11 residues. V shed 6 bases and J shed 5 bases, with 5 bases lying between them. The CDR3 DNA reads TGTGCTAGTGGCCACAACAATGAGCAGTTCTTC. Amino acid sequence: CASGHNNEQFF.

The rearrangement links TRBV11-2 to TRBJ2-5, with TRBD1 matching over 7 bases. Germline-derived CDR1 and CDR2 are SGHAT and FQNNGV. V was pared by 6 bases and J by 1 base, with 5 bases of the junction left unmatched. This CDR3 region has 14 residues. CDR3 sequence reads: CASSSRQGQETQYF. CDR3 bases: TGTGCCAGCAGTTCCCGACAGGGCCAAGAGACCCAGTACTTC.

The chain couples TRBV27 to TRBJ1-5; tentatively, D is TRBD1 (6 bases). Looked up from germline, CDR1 is MNHEY and CDR2 is SMNVEV (reference sequence). V was cut by 2 bases and J by 2 bases, with 10 bases left in between. The CDR3 consists of 15 residues. CDR3 coding DNA: TGTGCCAGCAGTTTAAACAGGGACGGCAATCAGCCCCAGCATTTT. This gives the protein CASSLNRDGNQPQHF.

V and J are TRBV4-2 and TRBJ2-1; 9 bases agree with TRBD2. Trimming removed 1 base from V and 4 bases from J; junction bases left unmatched: 8. Germline CDR1 is LGHNA and CDR2 is YNFKEQ. The CDR3 spans 17 residues. The CDR3 DNA sequence: TGTGCCAGCAGCCAAGGAAGGAAGCGGGAGGCGTACAATGAGCAGTTCTTC. Amino acid sequence: CASSQGRKREAYNEQFF.